The 19 T cell receptor beta chains given below trace back to one sample, sequenced in a study of CD4+ T cells in melanoma. Generated by immunoSEQ multiplex PCR, the TCRdb table keeps only in-frame clones and is missing some. The data show fewer than 55,000 clones, roughly 87% seen once. Material: peripheral blood. Every receptor here comes from a human donor with melanoma.

V gene TRBV4-1 combines with J gene TRBJ2-3; 9 bases match TRBD2. Germline-derived CDR1 and CDR2 are MGHRA and YSYEKL. V dropped 1 base and J dropped 3; count of bases not matched to a gene: 14. This CDR3 is 19 amino acids long. CDR3 protein: CASSQVISTLAGGTDTQYF. The CDR3 region has the DNA TGCGCCAGCAGCCAAGTAATCTCGACACTAGCGGGTGGTACAGATACGCAGTATTTT.

The rearrangement links TRBV6-5 to TRBJ1-2; 11 bases map to TRBD1. J gave up 8 bases and V 2 bases, and 7 bases lay outside the gene matches. Germline values: CDR1 MNHEY, CDR2 SVGAGI. The CDR3 consists of 15 residues. In DNA form, the CDR3 reads TGTGCCAGCAGTTACACCGGACAGGGGGCTGGCGGCTACACCTTC. It translates to CASSYTGQGAGGYTF.

V gene TRBV11-2 combines with J gene TRBJ1-6; 10 bases align to TRBD1. Per germline, CDR1 SGHAT and CDR2 FQNNGV. The CDR3 covers 14 residues. After removal of 6 bases from V and 6 bases from J, the junction contained 2 bases not matched to a gene. The CDR3 DNA follows: TGTGCCAGCAGTTGGACAGGGGGTAATTCACCCCTCCACTTT. Translating gives CASSWTGGNSPLHF.

The chain combines TRBV29-1 with TRBJ2-3, with a possible D match to TRBD1 (6 bases). This CDR3 contains 15 residues. V was clipped by 5 bases and J by 7 bases, with 22 bases between them. Germline CDR1 is SQVTM and CDR2 is ANQGSEA. The CDR3, as DNA: TGCAGCGTTCAACCCGGACAGCACGATTGGAATACGCAGTATTTT. It codes for CSVQPGQHDWNTQYF.

V gene TRBV5-8 combines with J gene TRBJ1-5; possibly TRBD1 for D (6 bases). The CDR3 sequence is 15 residues long. V was shortened by 5 bases and J by 2 bases, with 14 bases between the two germline ends. Germline CDR1 SGHTS, CDR2 YDEGEE. CDR3 bases: TGTGCCAGCAGTCTAGGCAGGGGCCGCAATCAGCCCCAGCATTTT. Amino acids: CASSLGRGRNQPQHF. Full variable domain (missing parts from reference TRBV5-8 and TRBJ1-5): EAGVTQSPTHLIKTRGQQATLRCSPISGHTSVYWYQQALGLGLQFLLWYDEGEERNRGNFPPRFSGRQFPNYSSELNVNALELEDSALYLCASSLGRGRNQPQHFGDGTRLSIL.

J is TRBJ2-5 and V is TRBV6-1; D is tentatively TRBD1 or TRBD2 (6 bases each). The CDR3 sequence is 14 residues long. Germline CDR1 is MNHNS and CDR2 is SASEGT. The germline V and J ends were trimmed by 5 bases and 4 bases, with 14 bases remaining between them. CDR3: CASSFKGGVETQYF. In DNA, the CDR3 is TGTGCCAGCAGTTTTAAGGGGGGCGTAGAGACCCAGTACTTC.

The DNA for the CDR3 is TGCGCCAGCAGCTTGGCCAGGGGCACCTACGAGCAGTACTTC. This codes for CASSLARGTYEQYF. The rearrangement uses TRBV5-1 and TRBJ2-7; D may be TRBD1 (6 bases). Trimming removed 0 bases from V and 2 bases from J, with 9 bases in between. This CDR3 has 14 residues. Looked up from germline, CDR1 is SGHRS and CDR2 is YFSETQ.

This rearrangement joins TRBV7-9 to TRBJ2-5; 12 positions match TRBD2. The V segment lost 4 bases and the J segment 2 bases; nucleotides outside the gene matches: 5. The CDR3 length is 16 residues. In germline, CDR1 is SEHNR, CDR2 FQNEAQ (reference sequence). This CDR3 reads CASSSGLAGPQETQYF. CDR3 in DNA: TGTGCCAGCAGCTCCGGACTAGCGGGGCCTCAAGAGACCCAGTACTTC.

J is TRBJ1-2 and V is TRBV2; no firm D call. Germline-derived CDR1 and CDR2 are SNHLY and FYNNEI. The V end lost 4 bases, the J end lost 5 bases, and 14 bases lay between the germline ends. CDR3 length equals 14 residues. The CDR3 spells CASSVFGSPYGYTF. As DNA, the CDR3 is TGTGCCAGCAGTGTGTTTGGGTCACCTTATGGCTACACCTTC.

This rearrangement joins TRBV6-4 to TRBJ1-5; D is unresolved. The CDR3 has 16 amino acids. Trimming stripped 0 bases from V and 0 bases from J, with 9 bases between. Germline assignment: CDR1 MRHNA and CDR2 SNTAGT. The CDR3 nucleotides are TGTGCCAGCAGTGACTCGAAGACGAATAGCAATCAGCCCCAGCATTTT. Its protein is CASSDSKTNSNQPQHF.

This clone was detected once. The chain has TRBV5-4 and TRBJ2-1, with 7 bases that match TRBD2. Germline V gives CDR1 SGHNT, CDR2 YYREEE (reference sequence). The CDR3 loop spans 14 amino acids. Trimming took 3 bases from V and 6 from J; bases not matched to a gene: 6. CDR3 coding DNA: TGTGCCAGCAGCTACCAGCGGGGCGGCAATGAGCAGTTCTTC. Translated, it gives CASSYQRGGNEQFF.

The rearrangement links TRBV23-1 to TRBJ1-2; the D is unclear. TRBV23-1 qualifies as an ORF whose function is uncertain. The CDR3 is made up of 19 amino acids. V was clipped by 0 bases and J by 2 bases, with 22 bases between them. The CDR3 DNA is TGCGCCAGCAGTCAATCGGAGGATTACTCCCAGGTCGGGAACTATGGCTACACCTTC. Its translation is CASSQSEDYSQVGNYGYTF.

The chain links TRBV7-9 to TRBJ1-1; a weak D match, TRBD1 (5 bases). V lost 4 bases and J lost 1, with 10 bases in between. The CDR3 extends over 14 amino acids. Germline V CDR1 and CDR2: SEHNR, FQNEAQ (reference sequence). The CDR3 DNA sequence: TGTGCCAGCAGCTATCGAGGGGAGAACACTGAAGCTTTCTTT. The encoded protein is CASSYRGENTEAFF.

The V and J genes are TRBV7-9 and TRBJ2-5; TRBD1 matches at 7 bases. Trimming at V came to 8 bases and at J to 2 bases, leaving 11 bases not matched to a gene. This CDR3 is built from 15 residues. Germline V gives CDR1 SEHNR, CDR2 FQNEAQ (reference sequence). The CDR3 nucleotides read TGTGCCAGCGTTACGTTACCGGGACAGCAAGAGACCCAGTACTTC. Protein: CASVTLPGQQETQYF.

The rearrangement uses TRBV29-1 and TRBJ2-3; 7 nucleotides line up with TRBD1. After removal of 4 bases from V and 0 bases from J, the junction contained 4 bases not matched to a gene. The CDR3 covers 14 residues. CDR1 and CDR2 from the germline V gene are SQVTM and ANQGSEA. The CDR3 DNA reads as TGCAGCGTTGCCGGGACAGCTAGCACAGATACGCAGTATTTT. It is translated as CSVAGTASTDTQYF.

The V call is TRBV9, the J call TRBJ1-1, with 7 bases lining up with TRBD1. V lost 0 bases to trimming and J lost 0 bases; unmatched junction nucleotides: 8. Germline V gives CDR1 SGDLS, CDR2 YYNGEE. The CDR3 spans 17 residues. In DNA form, the CDR3 reads TGTGCCAGCAGCGTAGTTCCCCCGGGACAGATGAACACTGAAGCTTTCTTT. This gives the protein CASSVVPPGQMNTEAFF. The whole variable domain, filled in from reference TRBV9 and TRBJ1-1, reads DSGVTQTPKHLITATGQRVTLRCSPRSGDLSVYWYQQSLDQGLQFLIQYYNGEERAKGNILERFSAQQFPDLHSELNLSSLELGDSALYFCASSVVPPGQMNTEAFFGQGTRLTVV.

The chain recombines TRBV4-1 with TRBJ1-6, with 10 bases lining up with TRBD1. The CDR3 runs 17 residues. The V gene end was trimmed by 1 base and the J gene end by 10 bases; junction bases not matched to a gene: 10. Germline V gene lookup returns CDR1 MGHRA and CDR2 YSYEKL. CDR3 region: CASSQGFKRTGGSPLHF. CDR3 coding DNA: TGCGCCAGCAGCCAAGGCTTCAAACGGACAGGGGGATCACCCCTCCACTTT.

The chain employs TRBV19 and TRBJ2-5, with 7 bases lining up with TRBD1. J was trimmed by 5 bases and V by 5 bases; bases with no gene match: 8. The CDR3 extends over 14 amino acids. CDR1 and CDR2 from the germline V gene are LNHDA and SQIVND (reference sequence). CDR3 sequence: CASSPTGIWETQYF. The CDR3 bases are TGTGCCAGTAGTCCGACAGGGATTTGGGAGACCCAGTACTTC.

The chain joins TRBV10-3 to TRBJ2-5; no definite D call. V shed 11 bases and J shed 3 bases, with 22 bases lying between them. This CDR3 contains 15 residues. The germline V gene encodes CDR1 ENHRY and CDR2 SYGVKD. The CDR3 coding sequence is TGTGCCCCAGCACCTAGTACACATGGAGAAGAGACCCAGTACTTC. It encodes CAPAPSTHGEETQYF.